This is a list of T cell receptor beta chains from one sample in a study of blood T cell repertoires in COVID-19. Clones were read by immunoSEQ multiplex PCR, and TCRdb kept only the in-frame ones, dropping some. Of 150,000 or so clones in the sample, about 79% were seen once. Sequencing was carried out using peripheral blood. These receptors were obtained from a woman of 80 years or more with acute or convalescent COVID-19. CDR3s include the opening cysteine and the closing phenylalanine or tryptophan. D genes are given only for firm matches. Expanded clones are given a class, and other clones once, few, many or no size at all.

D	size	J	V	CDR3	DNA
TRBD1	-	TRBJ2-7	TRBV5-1	CASSGQGYEQYF	TGCGCCAGCAGCGGACAGGGCTACGAGCAGTACTTC
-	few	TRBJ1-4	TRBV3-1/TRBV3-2	CASSHLTGYNEKLFF	TGTGCCAGCAGCCACCTTACAGGGTACAATGAAAAACTGTTTTTT
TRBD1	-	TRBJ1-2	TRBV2	CASSRDRGPKYGYTF	TGTGCCAGCAGTAGAGACAGGGGGCCTAAGTATGGCTACACCTTC
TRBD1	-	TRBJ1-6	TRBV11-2	CASSHQQGPIRPLHF	TGTGCCAGCAGCCATCAACAGGGGCCCATTAGACCCCTCCACTTT
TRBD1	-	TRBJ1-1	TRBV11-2	CASSADRANTEAFF	TGTGCCAGCAGCGCCGACAGGGCTAACACTGAAGCTTTCTTT
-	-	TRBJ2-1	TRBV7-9	CASLREYEQFF	TGTGCCAGCTTGAGGGAATACGAGCAGTTCTTC
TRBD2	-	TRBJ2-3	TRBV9	CASSVLGLAEADTQYF	TGTGCCAGCAGCGTTCTTGGACTAGCGGAAGCAGATACGCAGTATTTT
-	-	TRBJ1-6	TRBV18	CASSPGRAYNSPLHF	TGTGCCAGCTCACCGGGGAGGGCGTATAATTCACCCCTCCACTTT
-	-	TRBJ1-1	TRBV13	CASSFPLFEAFF	TGTGCCAGCAGCTTCCCGTTATTTGAAGCTTTCTTT
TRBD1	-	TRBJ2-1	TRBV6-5	CASEGTGVNEQFF	TGTGCCAGCGAAGGGACAGGGGTCAATGAGCAGTTCTTC
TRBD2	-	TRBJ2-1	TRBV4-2	CASSQQTSGGYNEQFF	TGTGCCAGCAGCCAACAAACTAGCGGGGGCTACAATGAGCAGTTCTTC
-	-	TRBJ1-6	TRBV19	CASSEGTGRLRDLHF	TGTGCCAGTAGTGAGGGCACAGGGCGCCTAAGGGACCTCCACTTT
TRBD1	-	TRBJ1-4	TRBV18	CASSPQGAMTNEKLFF	TGTGCCAGCTCACCCCAGGGGGCCATGACTAATGAAAAACTGTTTTTT
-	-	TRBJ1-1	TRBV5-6	CASSLVTGLNTEAFF	TGTGCCAGCAGCTTGGTTACAGGGTTGAACACTGAAGCTTTCTTT
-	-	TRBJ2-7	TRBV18	CATNPTGISSRGQYF	TGTGCCACCAACCCAACAGGAATCTCTAGTAGGGGGCAGTACTTC
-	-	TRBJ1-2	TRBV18	CASSPSGVDYGYTF	TGTGCCAGCTCACCATCGGGGGTGGACTATGGCTACACCTTC
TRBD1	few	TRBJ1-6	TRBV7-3	CASSLGFRTGGSPLHF	TGTGCCAGCAGCTTAGGTTTCAGGACAGGAGGTTCACCCCTCCACTTT